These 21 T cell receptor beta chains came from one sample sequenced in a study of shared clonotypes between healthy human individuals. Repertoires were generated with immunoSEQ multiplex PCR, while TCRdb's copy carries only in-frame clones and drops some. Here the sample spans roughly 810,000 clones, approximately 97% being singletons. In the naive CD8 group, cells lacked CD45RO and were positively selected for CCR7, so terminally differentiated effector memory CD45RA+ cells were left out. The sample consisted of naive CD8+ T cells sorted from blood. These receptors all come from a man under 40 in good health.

For the CDR3, the DNA is TGTGCCAGCAGCTTAGGTACGGTACGGGCAGATACGCAGTATTTT. Its protein is CASSLGTVRADTQYF. The chain is built from TRBV11-2 and TRBJ2-3; no firm D call. This CDR3 contains 15 residues. Trimming took 1 base from V and 4 from J, leaving 12 bases between them. Germline values: CDR1 SGHAT, CDR2 FQNNGV.

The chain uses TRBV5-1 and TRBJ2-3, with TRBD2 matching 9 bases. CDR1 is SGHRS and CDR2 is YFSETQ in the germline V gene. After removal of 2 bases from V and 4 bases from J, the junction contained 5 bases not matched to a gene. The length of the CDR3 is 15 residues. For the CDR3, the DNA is TGCGCCAGCAGCTTTAGACTAGCGGCCTCAGATACGCAGTATTTT. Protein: CASSFRLAASDTQYF.

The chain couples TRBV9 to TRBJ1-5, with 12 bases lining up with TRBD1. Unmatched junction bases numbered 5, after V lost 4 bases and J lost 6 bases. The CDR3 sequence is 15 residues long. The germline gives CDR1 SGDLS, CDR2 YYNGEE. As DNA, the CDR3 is TGTGCCAGCAGCCCTTGGGACAGGGGGCCTCAGCCCCAGCATTTT. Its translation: CASSPWDRGPQPQHF. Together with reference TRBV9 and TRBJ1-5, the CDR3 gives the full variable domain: DSGVTQTPKHLITATGQRVTLRCSPRSGDLSVYWYQQSLDQGLQFLIQYYNGEERAKGNILERFSAQQFPDLHSELNLSSLELGDSALYFCASSPWDRGPQPQHFGDGTRLSIL.

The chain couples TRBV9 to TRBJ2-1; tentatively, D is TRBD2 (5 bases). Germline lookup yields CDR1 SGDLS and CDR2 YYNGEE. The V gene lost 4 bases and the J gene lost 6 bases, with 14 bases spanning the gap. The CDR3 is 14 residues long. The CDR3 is CASSSTSSRNEQFF. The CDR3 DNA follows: TGTGCCAGCAGCTCTACTTCTAGCCGCAATGAGCAGTTCTTC.

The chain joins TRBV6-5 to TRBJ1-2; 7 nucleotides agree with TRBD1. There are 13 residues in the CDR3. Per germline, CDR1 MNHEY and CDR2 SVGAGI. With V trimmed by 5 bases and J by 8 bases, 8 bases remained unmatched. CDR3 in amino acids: CASSPDREGGYTF. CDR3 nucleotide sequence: TGTGCCAGCAGTCCTGACAGGGAAGGAGGCTACACCTTC.

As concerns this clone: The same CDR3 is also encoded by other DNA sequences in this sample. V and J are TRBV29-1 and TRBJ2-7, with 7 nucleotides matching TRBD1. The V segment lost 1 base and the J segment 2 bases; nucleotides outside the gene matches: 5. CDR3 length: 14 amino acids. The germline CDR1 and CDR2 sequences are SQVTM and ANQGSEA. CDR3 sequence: CSVEGQGETYEQYF. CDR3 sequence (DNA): TGCAGCGTTGAAGGACAGGGAGAGACCTACGAGCAGTACTTC.

For the CDR3, the DNA is TGTGCCAGCCGGACAGGGGGCTCGGGAGCTTTCTTT. Translated, it gives CASRTGGSGAFF. The V call is TRBV27, the J call TRBJ1-1, with TRBD1 matching 11 bases. The germline gives CDR1 MNHEY, CDR2 SMNVEV (reference sequence). Trimming at V came to 8 bases and at J to 10 bases, leaving 6 bases not matched to a gene. CDR3 size: 12 residues.

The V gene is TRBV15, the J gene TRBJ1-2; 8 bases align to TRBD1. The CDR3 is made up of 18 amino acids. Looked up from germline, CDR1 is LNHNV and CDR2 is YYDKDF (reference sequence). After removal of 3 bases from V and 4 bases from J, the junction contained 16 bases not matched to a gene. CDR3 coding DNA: TGTGCCACCAGCAGGTGGCCAGGGATTCAGGGGGCCAGCTATGGCTACACCTTC. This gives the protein CATSRWPGIQGASYGYTF.

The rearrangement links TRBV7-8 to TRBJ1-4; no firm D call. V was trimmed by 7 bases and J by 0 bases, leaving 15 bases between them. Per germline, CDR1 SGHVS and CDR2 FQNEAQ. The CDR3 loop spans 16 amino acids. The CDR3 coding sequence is TGTGCCAGCACGTATCCCGCGATTGCAACTAATGAAAAACTGTTTTTT. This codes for CASTYPAIATNEKLFF.

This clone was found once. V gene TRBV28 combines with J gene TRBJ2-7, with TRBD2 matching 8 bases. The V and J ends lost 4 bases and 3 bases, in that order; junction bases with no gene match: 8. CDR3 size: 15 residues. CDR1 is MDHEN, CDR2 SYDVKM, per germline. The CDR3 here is CASSSYGAGDYEQYF. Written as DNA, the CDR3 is TGTGCCAGCAGTTCCTACGGAGCGGGGGACTACGAGCAGTACTTC.

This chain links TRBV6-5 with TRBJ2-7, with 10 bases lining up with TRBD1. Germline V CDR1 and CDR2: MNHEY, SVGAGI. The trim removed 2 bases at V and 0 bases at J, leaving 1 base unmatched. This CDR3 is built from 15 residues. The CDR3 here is CASSYDRGLSYEQYF. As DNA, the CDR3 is TGTGCCAGCAGTTACGACAGGGGGCTCTCCTACGAGCAGTACTTC.

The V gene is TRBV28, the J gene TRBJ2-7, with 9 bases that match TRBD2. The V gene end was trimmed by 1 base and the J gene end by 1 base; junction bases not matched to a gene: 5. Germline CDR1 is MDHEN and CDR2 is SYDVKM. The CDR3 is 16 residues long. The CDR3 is CASSLFSGSISYEQYF. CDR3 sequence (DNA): TGTGCCAGCAGTTTATTTAGCGGGAGTATTTCCTACGAGCAGTACTTC. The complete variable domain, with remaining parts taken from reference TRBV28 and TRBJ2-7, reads DVKVTQSSRYLVKRTGEKVFLECVQDMDHENMFWYRQDPGLGLRLIYFSYDVKMKEKGDIPEGYSVSREKKERFSLILESASTNQTSMYLCASSLFSGSISYEQYFGPGTRLTVT.

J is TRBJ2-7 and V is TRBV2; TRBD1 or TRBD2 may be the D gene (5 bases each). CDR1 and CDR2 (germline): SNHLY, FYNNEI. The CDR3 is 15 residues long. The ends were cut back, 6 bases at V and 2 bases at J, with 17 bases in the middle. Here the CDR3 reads CASRSGLAVTYEQYF. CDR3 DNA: TGTGCCAGCAGGTCGGGGCTAGCTGTCACCTACGAGCAGTACTTC.

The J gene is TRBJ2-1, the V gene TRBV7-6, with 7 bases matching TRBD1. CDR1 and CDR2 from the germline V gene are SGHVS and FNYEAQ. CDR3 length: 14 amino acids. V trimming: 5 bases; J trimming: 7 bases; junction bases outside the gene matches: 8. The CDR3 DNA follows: TGTGCCAGCAGCCCAGGGGGAGTGGGTAATGAGCAGTTCTTC. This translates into CASSPGGVGNEQFF.

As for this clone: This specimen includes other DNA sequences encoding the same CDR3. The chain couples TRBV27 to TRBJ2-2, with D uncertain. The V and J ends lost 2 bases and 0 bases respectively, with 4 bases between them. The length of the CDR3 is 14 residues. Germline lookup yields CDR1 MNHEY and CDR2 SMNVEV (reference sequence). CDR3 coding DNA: TGTGCCAGCAGTTTAGGAGCGAACACCGGGGAGCTGTTTTTT. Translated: CASSLGANTGELFF.

CDR3 sequence reads: CASSNPGGTEAFF. In DNA, the CDR3 is TGTGCCAGCAGTAATCCAGGCGGGACTGAAGCTTTCTTT. The J gene is TRBJ1-1, the V gene TRBV6-5; D uncertain. V lost 5 bases and J 5 bases, leaving 12 bases between the germline ends. The germline CDR1 and CDR2 sequences are MNHEY and SVGAGI. The length of the CDR3 is 13 residues.

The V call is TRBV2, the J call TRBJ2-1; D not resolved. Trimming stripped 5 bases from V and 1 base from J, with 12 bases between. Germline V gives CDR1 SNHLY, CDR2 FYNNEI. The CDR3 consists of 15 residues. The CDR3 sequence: CASSSGWDSYNEQFF. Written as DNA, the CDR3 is TGTGCCAGCAGTTCTGGGTGGGATTCCTACAATGAGCAGTTCTTC. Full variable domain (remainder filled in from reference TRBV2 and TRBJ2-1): EPEVTQTPSHQVTQMGQEVILRCVPISNHLYFYWYRQILGQKVEFLVSFYNNEISEKSEIFDDQFSVERPDGSNFTLKIRSTKLEDSAMYFCASSSGWDSYNEQFFGPGTRLTVL.

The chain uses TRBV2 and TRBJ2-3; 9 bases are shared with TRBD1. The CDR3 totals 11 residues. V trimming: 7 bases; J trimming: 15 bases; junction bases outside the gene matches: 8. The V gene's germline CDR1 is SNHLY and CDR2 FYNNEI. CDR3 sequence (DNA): TGTGCCAGCAACGGGGGACAGGGTGAATATTTT. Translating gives CASNGGQGEYF.

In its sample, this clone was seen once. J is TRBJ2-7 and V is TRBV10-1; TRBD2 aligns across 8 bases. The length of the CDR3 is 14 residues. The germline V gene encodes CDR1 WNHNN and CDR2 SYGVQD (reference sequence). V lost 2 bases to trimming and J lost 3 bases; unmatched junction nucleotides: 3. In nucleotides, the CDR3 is TGCGCCAGCAGTGAGACGGGACTAGTCTACGAGCAGTACTTC. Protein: CASSETGLVYEQYF.

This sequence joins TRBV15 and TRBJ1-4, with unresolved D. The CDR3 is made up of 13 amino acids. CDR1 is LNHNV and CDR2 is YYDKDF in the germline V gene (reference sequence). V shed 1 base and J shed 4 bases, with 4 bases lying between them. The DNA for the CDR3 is TGTGCCACCAGCAGAGGGTATAATGAAAAACTGTTTTTT. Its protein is CATSRGYNEKLFF.

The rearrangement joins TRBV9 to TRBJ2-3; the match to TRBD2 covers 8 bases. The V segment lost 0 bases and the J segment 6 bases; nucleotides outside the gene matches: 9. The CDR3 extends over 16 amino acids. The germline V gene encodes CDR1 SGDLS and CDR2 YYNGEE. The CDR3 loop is CASSVDGLATGDTQYF. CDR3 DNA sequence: TGTGCCAGCAGCGTAGACGGACTAGCTACAGGTGATACGCAGTATTTT.